Shown below are 8 T cell receptor beta chains from a single sample sequenced in a study of cytomegalovirus exposure and HLA in healthy donors. The study ran its PCR with 60 Vbeta and 13 Jbeta primers. Sequencing used immunoSEQ multiplex PCR; TCRdb keeps in-frame clones, though not all of them. This table holds 70,000 to 100,000 clones, roughly 80% found once. What was sequenced was PBMCs. The receptors stem from a man aged 50-60 years in good health and CMV-seropositive.

V is TRBV5-6 and J is TRBJ1-2, with 9 bases fitting TRBD1. Trimming took 3 bases from V and 1 from J; bases not matched to a gene: 4. This CDR3 has 15 residues. Germline-derived CDR1 and CDR2 are SGHDT and YYEEEE. CDR3: CASSSGTGINYGYTF. In DNA, the CDR3 is TGTGCCAGCAGCTCCGGGACAGGGATTAACTATGGCTACACCTTC.

This clone appeared a single time. The chain carries TRBV4-2 and TRBJ2-7; a weak D match, TRBD2 (5 bases). Germline V lookup: CDR1 LGHNA, CDR2 YNFKEQ. The V and J ends lost 0 bases and 6 bases respectively, with 18 bases between them. This CDR3 is built from 16 residues. The CDR3, as DNA: TGTGCCAGCAGCCAAGATGTCGAGGGAGCCCTTGGCGAGCAGTACTTC. Translating gives CASSQDVEGALGEQYF.

In this sample, this clone turned up once. The chain has TRBV6-6 and TRBJ2-5; 9 nucleotides line up with TRBD1. The CDR3 runs to 16 residues. Germline V lookup: CDR1 MNHNY, CDR2 SVGAGI (reference sequence). V lost 2 bases to trimming and J lost 5 bases; unmatched junction nucleotides: 9. The CDR3 region is CASSYRSQGAGETQYF. CDR3 bases: TGTGCCAGCAGTTACCGCTCACAGGGGGCGGGGGAGACCCAGTACTTC.

The chain carries TRBV7-9 and TRBJ2-5; D not resolved. V lost 1 base and J lost 2, with 8 bases in between. The CDR3 sequence is 14 residues long. Germline V CDR1 and CDR2: SEHNR, FQNEAQ (reference sequence). CDR3 in DNA: TGTGCCAGCAGCTTAGGAGAAGTTCAAGAGACCCAGTACTTC. This gives the protein CASSLGEVQETQYF. The entire variable domain, with the rest obtained from reference TRBV7-9 and TRBJ2-5, is as follows: DTGVSQNPRHKITKRGQNVTFRCDPISEHNRLYWYRQTLGQGPEFLTYFQNEAQLEKSRLLSDRFSAERPKGSFSTLEIQRTEQGDSAMYLCASSLGEVQETQYFGPGTRLLVL.

The CDR3 sequence: CASSFSAGRAYNEQFF. The DNA for the CDR3 is TGTGCCAGCAGCTTTTCGGCCGGGAGGGCCTACAATGAGCAGTTCTTC. The V call is TRBV7-2, the J call TRBJ2-1; 8 bases map to TRBD2. Germline V lookup: CDR1 SGHTA, CDR2 FQGNSA. The CDR3 sequence is 16 residues long. The V gene end was trimmed by 3 bases and the J gene end by 2 bases; junction bases not matched to a gene: 6.

CDR3 loop: CATSRDRASGSQDTQYF. In DNA, the CDR3 is TGTGCCACCAGCAGAGATCGGGCTAGCGGGAGTCAAGATACGCAGTATTTT. The chain links TRBV15 to TRBJ2-3; 10 nucleotides line up with TRBD2. Per germline, CDR1 LNHNV and CDR2 YYDKDF (reference sequence). V was pared by 0 bases and J by 5 bases, with 8 bases of the junction left unmatched. The CDR3 is 17 amino acids. Drawing the rest from reference TRBV15 and TRBJ2-3, the complete variable domain is DAMVIQNPRYQVTQFGKPVTLSCSQTLNHNVMYWYQQKSSQAPKLLFHYYDKDFNNEADTPDNFQSRRPNTSFCFLDIRSPGLGDTAMYLCATSRDRASGSQDTQYFGPGTRLTVL.

This clone was found a few times. The chain recombines TRBV15 with TRBJ2-7, with 8 bases identical to TRBD2. J gave up 5 bases and V 3 bases, and 12 bases lay outside the gene matches. From germline, CDR1 is LNHNV and CDR2 YYDKDF (reference sequence). This CDR3 is built from 16 residues. The CDR3 reads CATSRGWGTGGDEQYF. In nucleotides, the CDR3 is TGTGCCACCAGCAGGGGATGGGGGACGGGAGGGGACGAGCAGTACTTC.

As for this clone: An end of the junction does not agree with germline; a read error may underlie this. CDR3 in amino acids: CSSSLTGNTEAFF. The DNA of the CDR3 is TGTTCCAGCAGCTTGACAGGGAACACTGAAGCTTTCTTT. The chain couples TRBV7-9 to TRBJ1-1; maybe TRBD1 (6 bases). The CDR3 is made up of 13 amino acids. Germline CDR1 SEHNR, CDR2 FQNEAQ (reference sequence).